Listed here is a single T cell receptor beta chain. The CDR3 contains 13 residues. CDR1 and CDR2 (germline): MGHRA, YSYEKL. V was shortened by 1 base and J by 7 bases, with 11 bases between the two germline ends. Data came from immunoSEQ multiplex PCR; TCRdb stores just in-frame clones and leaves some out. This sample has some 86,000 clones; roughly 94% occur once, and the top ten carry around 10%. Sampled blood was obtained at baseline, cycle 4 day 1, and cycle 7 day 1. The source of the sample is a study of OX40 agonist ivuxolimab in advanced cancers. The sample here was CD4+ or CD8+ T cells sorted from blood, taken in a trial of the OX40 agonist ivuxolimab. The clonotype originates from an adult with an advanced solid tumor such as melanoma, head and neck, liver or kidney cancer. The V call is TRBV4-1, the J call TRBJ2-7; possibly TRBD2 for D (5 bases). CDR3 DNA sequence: TGCGCCAGCAGCCAAGCCGGGGTGGGGGAGCAGTACTTC. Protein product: CASSQAGVGEQYF.